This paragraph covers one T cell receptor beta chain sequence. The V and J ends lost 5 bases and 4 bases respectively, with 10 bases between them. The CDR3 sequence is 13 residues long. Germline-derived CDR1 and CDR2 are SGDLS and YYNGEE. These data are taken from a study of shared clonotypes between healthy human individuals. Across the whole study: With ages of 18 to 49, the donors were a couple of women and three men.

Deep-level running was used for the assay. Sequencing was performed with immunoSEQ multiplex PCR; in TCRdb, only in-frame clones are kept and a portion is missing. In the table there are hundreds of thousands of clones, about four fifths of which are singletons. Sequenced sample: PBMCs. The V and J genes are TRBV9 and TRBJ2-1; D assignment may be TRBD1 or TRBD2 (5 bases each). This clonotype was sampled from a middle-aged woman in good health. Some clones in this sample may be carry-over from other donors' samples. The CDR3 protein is CASSGTSYNEQFF. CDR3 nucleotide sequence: TGTGCCAGCAGTGGGACCAGTTACAATGAGCAGTTCTTC.